Each of the 31 T cell receptor beta chains below was sequenced from the same sample in a study of CD8+ T cells in alopecia areata. It was cDNA, reverse transcribed from extracted RNA, that served as the sequencing template. Profiled with immunoSEQ multiplex PCR; TCRdb holds only in-frame clones, not every one. Of 110,000 or so clones listed, roughly 55% are singletons. The sequenced sample consisted of NKG2D-low CD8+ T cells sorted from blood. The receptors here all came from a human donor with alopecia areata.

The chain recombines TRBV2 with TRBJ1-1; D ambiguous. Germline CDR1 reads SNHLY; CDR2 reads FYNNEI. CDR3 length: 14 amino acids. V lost 0 bases, J lost 1 base, and 6 bases lay in between. The chain's CDR3 is CASSEAWGNTEAFF. The CDR3 nucleotides are TGTGCCAGCAGTGAAGCGTGGGGGAACACTGAAGCTTTCTTT.

This chain links TRBV6-6 with TRBJ2-1; D gene unclear. The CDR3 is 14 amino acids. Trimming took 2 bases from V and 0 from J, leaving 5 bases between them. CDR1 and CDR2 from the germline V gene are MNHNY and SVGAGI (reference sequence). As DNA, the CDR3 is TGTGCCAGCAGTTACAGGGACTCCTACAATGAGCAGTTCTTC. Its translation is CASSYRDSYNEQFF.

The rearrangement uses TRBV5-6 and TRBJ2-7; D call uncertain. Germline CDR1 SGHDT, CDR2 YYEEEE. V was pared by 2 bases and J by 3 bases, with 3 bases between. The CDR3 is 11 residues long. The chain's CDR3 is CASSFRYEQYF. CDR3 sequence (DNA): TGTGCCAGCAGCTTTCGCTACGAGCAGTACTTC.

The chain employs TRBV7-6 and TRBJ2-2; TRBD1 might be the D (5 bases). Germline lookup yields CDR1 SGHVS and CDR2 FNYEAQ. V lost 5 bases and J 4 bases, leaving 14 bases between the germline ends. This CDR3 region has 15 residues. This CDR3 is CASSLGPPFTGELFF. The CDR3 DNA reads TGTGCCAGCAGCCTGGGGCCACCTTTCACCGGGGAGCTGTTTTTT.

J is TRBJ1-5 and V is TRBV19; D possibly corresponds to TRBD1 (5 bases). V was pared by 8 bases and J by 0 bases, with 11 bases between. CDR1 and CDR2 (germline): LNHDA, SQIVND (reference sequence). This CDR3 comprises 14 residues. Here the CDR3 reads CASLGPYSNQPQHF. The CDR3 DNA follows: TGTGCCAGTTTGGGACCTTATAGCAATCAGCCCCAGCATTTT.

This clone occurred many times. This chain uses TRBV7-9 with TRBJ2-4, with D unclear. Germline CDR1 reads SEHNR; CDR2 reads FQNEAQ (reference sequence). Trimming cost V 7 bases and J 10 bases, with 17 bases left between them. CDR3 length equals 13 residues. CDR3 in amino acids: CASTTREVEIQYF. CDR3 nucleotides: TGTGCCAGCACGACTCGCGAGGTTGAGATTCAGTACTTC.

This chain joins TRBV30 and TRBJ2-1; 7 bases map to TRBD2. The CDR3 has 14 amino acids. With 2 bases clipped from V and 14 bases from J, the junction kept 15 bases outside the gene matches. The germline V gene has CDR1 GTSNPN and CDR2 SVGIG (reference sequence). The CDR3 reads CAWSKREDYRGKFF. The CDR3 nucleotides are TGTGCCTGGAGTAAACGGGAGGACTACCGAGGGAAGTTCTTC.

This clone was seen a few times. The gene calls are TRBV7-9 and TRBJ1-1, with a weak D call TRBD1 (6 bases). Germline V gene sequence: CDR1 SEHNR, CDR2 FQNEAQ (reference sequence). V dropped 4 bases and J dropped 6 bases, with 15 bases sitting between them. This CDR3 is 14 amino acids long. CDR3 protein: CASSYPGGGPEAFF. The CDR3 nucleotides read TGTGCCAGCAGCTACCCCGGCGGGGGGCCTGAAGCTTTCTTT.

The chain links TRBV27 to TRBJ2-3; 7 bases fit TRBD2. The junction had 11 bases not matched to a gene; V was cut back by 2 bases and J by 0 bases. The length of the CDR3 is 18 residues. Germline CDR1 reads MNHEY; CDR2 reads SMNVEV (reference sequence). The CDR3 sequence: CASSLRLAELPSTDTQYF. Written as DNA, the CDR3 is TGTGCCAGCAGTTTACGGCTAGCGGAATTACCTAGCACAGATACGCAGTATTTT.

This chain uses TRBV5-6 with TRBJ2-5; 11 bases fit TRBD2. V lost 5 bases to trimming and J lost 5 bases; unmatched junction nucleotides: 14. The CDR3 sequence is 17 residues long. In germline, CDR1 is SGHDT, CDR2 YYEEEE. CDR3 in amino acids: CASRLTSGDLEWETQYF. The CDR3 nucleotides are TGTGCCAGCAGACTGACTAGCGGGGACTTAGAGTGGGAGACCCAGTACTTC.

The genes are TRBV6-1 and TRBJ1-1; possibly TRBD1 for D (5 bases). CDR1 is MNHNS and CDR2 is SASEGT in the germline V gene. This CDR3 is 11 amino acids long. Between the trimmed V and J ends, which lost 8 bases and 6 bases, there was a span of 10 bases. In DNA, the CDR3 is TGTGCCAGCGACCAGGGTTCTGAAGCTTTCTTT. Encoded protein: CASDQGSEAFF.

The chain employs TRBV27 and TRBJ2-1, with D possibly TRBD1 on 6 matching bases. Trimming removed 2 bases at V and 2 bases at J, with 13 bases between. CDR3 length equals 16 residues. Germline V gives CDR1 MNHEY, CDR2 SMNVEV (reference sequence). The CDR3 reads CASSLVAGAAYNEQFF. The DNA for the CDR3 is TGTGCCAGCAGTTTAGTAGCAGGGGCGGCCTACAATGAGCAGTTCTTC.

The chain couples TRBV19 to TRBJ2-3; tentatively, D is TRBD2 (5 bases). V lost 3 bases, J lost 6 bases, and 7 bases lay in between. CDR1 and CDR2 from the germline V gene are LNHDA and SQIVND (reference sequence). The CDR3 sequence is 12 residues long. Written as DNA, the CDR3 is TGTGCCAGTAGTATCGGGGAGGATACGCAGTATTTT. It specifies CASSIGEDTQYF.

The CDR3 region has the DNA TGCAGCGTTGAAACCCCCAGGGGCTATGAGACCCAGTACTTC. Encoded protein: CSVETPRGYETQYF. The chain recombines TRBV29-1 with TRBJ2-5; weak D call: TRBD1 (6 bases). V was trimmed by 2 bases and J by 5 bases, leaving 15 bases between them. The length of the CDR3 is 14 residues. The germline CDR1 and CDR2 sequences are SQVTM and ANQGSEA.

This clone was counted a few times. The chain links TRBV29-1 to TRBJ2-1; 8 bases agree with TRBD1. The CDR3 sequence is 15 residues long. From germline, CDR1 is SQVTM and CDR2 ANQGSEA. The ends lost 3 bases at V and 2 bases at J; junction bases unmatched: 6. DNA of the CDR3: TGCAGCGTTGATGGTTCAGGGGGCGCCTACAATGAGCAGTTCTTC. Translation: CSVDGSGGAYNEQFF.

This clone appeared once. The V and J genes are TRBV6-5 and TRBJ2-7, with D tentatively TRBD2 (6 bases). The V end was cut by 7 bases, the J end by 4 bases, with 20 bases between. Germline CDR1 reads MNHEY; CDR2 reads SVGAGI. This CDR3 is built from 15 residues. CDR3 loop: CASTQNGLGSYEQYF. Here the CDR3 DNA reads TGTGCCAGCACCCAAAATGGTCTCGGGAGTTACGAGCAGTACTTC.

This chain links TRBV2 with TRBJ2-1; D gene ambiguous. CDR3 length: 10 residues. The V gene lost 6 bases and the J gene lost 7 bases, with 4 bases spanning the gap. Looked up from germline, CDR1 is SNHLY and CDR2 is FYNNEI. Here the CDR3 DNA reads TGTGCCAGCAGGTTTAATGAGCAGTTCTTC. Its translation is CASRFNEQFF.

This clone has just one count. J is TRBJ2-1 and V is TRBV9, with 10 positions matching TRBD2. The CDR3 length is 16 residues. Germline V CDR1 and CDR2: SGDLS, YYNGEE. The ends lost 4 bases at V and 8 bases at J; junction bases unmatched: 12. The CDR3 loop is CASSLRAGGPIDEQFF. CDR3 in DNA: TGTGCCAGCAGCCTCCGAGCGGGAGGGCCTATCGATGAGCAGTTCTTC. The full variable domain, rest sourced from reference TRBV9 and TRBJ2-1, is DSGVTQTPKHLITATGQRVTLRCSPRSGDLSVYWYQQSLDQGLQFLIQYYNGEERAKGNILERFSAQQFPDLHSELNLSSLELGDSALYFCASSLRAGGPIDEQFFGPGTRLTVL.

This chain links TRBV28 with TRBJ2-5; unclear D gene. Germline V gives CDR1 MDHEN, CDR2 SYDVKM. Trimming shortened V by 5 bases and J by 0 bases, and 13 bases separated the two germline ends. CDR3 length equals 15 residues. The CDR3 nucleotides read TGTGCCAGCAGTCCCTTCCCCCGGCACCAAGAGACCCAGTACTTC. Translation gives CASSPFPRHQETQYF.

The gene calls are TRBV7-9 and TRBJ2-5, with 7 nucleotides matching TRBD2. The CDR3 length is 13 residues. Germline CDR1 is SEHNR and CDR2 is FQNEAQ (reference sequence). The V and J ends lost 8 bases and 4 bases, in that order; junction bases with no gene match: 7. Here the CDR3 DNA reads TGTGCCAGCGGCGATGGGGGGGGAGAGACCCAGTACTTC. It specifies CASGDGGGETQYF.

This clone was counted only a few times. The chain uses TRBV12-5 and TRBJ2-3, with 7 positions matching TRBD2. The CDR3 has 17 amino acids. The V segment lost 2 bases and the J segment 1 base; nucleotides outside the gene matches: 9. The V gene's germline CDR1 is LGHNT and CDR2 FRNRAP. CDR3 in DNA: TGTGCTAGTGGTTTGTTCCGAGTTGCGGGGGGCACAGATACGCAGTATTTT. This codes for CASGLFRVAGGTDTQYF.

The chain has TRBV4-1 and TRBJ1-1; possibly TRBD1 for D (5 bases). The ends were cut back, 1 base at V and 7 bases at J, with 7 bases in the middle. Germline-derived CDR1 and CDR2 are MGHRA and YSYEKL. This CDR3 has 12 amino acids. This chain's CDR3 is CASSQVGREAFF. The CDR3 DNA reads as TGCGCCAGCAGCCAAGTGGGACGTGAAGCTTTCTTT.

This clone turned up a few times. V and J are TRBV28 and TRBJ2-1; 10 nucleotides agree with TRBD2. Germline-derived CDR1 and CDR2 are MDHEN and SYDVKM. The CDR3 runs 17 residues. Germline trimming cut 1 base from V and 2 bases from J; bases unmatched to any gene: 5. The CDR3 DNA sequence: TGTGCCAGCAGTTTATCGAGCGGGAGGGAGGCCTACAATGAGCAGTTCTTC. This sequence encodes CASSLSSGREAYNEQFF.

V usage is TRBV7-9 and J usage is TRBJ2-7; no clear D. CDR1 and CDR2 from the germline V gene are SEHNR and FQNEAQ (reference sequence). The length of the CDR3 is 12 residues. The V and J ends lost 4 bases and 2 bases respectively, with 6 bases between them. CDR3 amino acids: CASSSNPYEQYF. DNA for the CDR3: TGTGCCAGCAGCTCGAACCCCTACGAGCAGTACTTC.

V is TRBV6-1 and J is TRBJ2-7; tentatively, D is TRBD2 (6 bases). The CDR3 is 15 amino acids. The V gene's germline CDR1 is MNHNS and CDR2 SASEGT. Between the trimmed V and J ends, which lost 5 bases and 1 base, there was a span of 15 bases. The CDR3 is CASSPRPGESYEQYF. CDR3 DNA: TGTGCCAGCAGTCCCCGACCGGGGGAGTCCTACGAGCAGTACTTC.

The chain links TRBV11-1 to TRBJ2-5, with 7 bases lining up with TRBD2. Trimming took 5 bases from V and 1 from J; bases not matched to a gene: 13. The V gene's germline CDR1 is SGHAT and CDR2 FQDESV (reference sequence). The CDR3 consists of 17 residues. CDR3: CASSTTGTTRTQETQYF. As DNA, the CDR3 is TGTGCCAGCAGCACTACTGGGACTACCAGAACCCAAGAGACCCAGTACTTC.

The rearrangement joins TRBV27 to TRBJ2-5, with D possibly being TRBD2 (6 bases). With the DNA end fitting TRBJ2-7 better, the J assignment may be wrong. The CDR3 is made up of 13 amino acids. Germline CDR1 MNHEY, CDR2 SMNVEV (reference sequence). CDR3 nucleotides: TGTGCCAGCAGCCAGCGGGCTGGCTACGAGCAGTACTTC. Encoded protein: CASSQRAGYEQYF.

The CDR3 region has the DNA TGTGCCCACAAGGGGGCGCCGGGCACAGATACGCAGTATTTT. Protein product: CAHKGAPGTDTQYF. The V and J genes are TRBV2 and TRBJ2-3, with 7 bases matching TRBD1. The CDR3 is made up of 14 amino acids. After removal of 11 bases from V and 1 base from J, the junction contained 9 bases not matched to a gene. Germline V gene sequence: CDR1 SNHLY, CDR2 FYNNEI. The complete variable domain, with remaining parts taken from reference TRBV2 and TRBJ2-3, reads EPEVTQTPSHQVTQMGQEVILRCVPISNHLYFYWYRQILGQKVEFLVSFYNNEISEKSEIFDDQFSVERPDGSNFTLKIRSTKLEDSAMYFCAHKGAPGTDTQYFGPGTRLTVL.

This clone came up a few times. The chain couples TRBV6-1 to TRBJ2-7; 9 bases fit TRBD2. This CDR3 contains 15 residues. V was clipped by 3 bases and J by 3 bases; unmatched bases: 6. CDR1 is MNHNS, CDR2 SASEGT, per germline. CDR3 coding DNA: TGTGCCAGCAGTGACTATAGCGGGGGAGACTACGAGCAGTACTTC. Amino acids: CASSDYSGGDYEQYF.

The rearrangement links TRBV7-8 to TRBJ2-3, with 8 bases matching TRBD2. The length of the CDR3 is 14 residues. The V gene's germline CDR1 is SGHVS and CDR2 FQNEAQ. V trimming: 5 bases; J trimming: 2 bases; junction bases outside the gene matches: 3. The CDR3 region is CASSKGLDTDTQYF. CDR3 coding DNA: TGTGCCAGCAGCAAGGGACTAGACACAGATACGCAGTATTTT.

This clone has a handful of counts. The chain carries TRBV28 and TRBJ2-7; 8 bases agree with TRBD2. CDR1 and CDR2 (germline): MDHEN, SYDVKM. CDR3 length: 13 amino acids. With V trimmed by 11 bases and J by 3 bases, 9 bases remained unmatched. The CDR3 loop reads CAGRKSGSYEQYF. The CDR3 DNA reads TGTGCCGGTCGTAAAAGCGGGAGCTACGAGCAGTACTTC.